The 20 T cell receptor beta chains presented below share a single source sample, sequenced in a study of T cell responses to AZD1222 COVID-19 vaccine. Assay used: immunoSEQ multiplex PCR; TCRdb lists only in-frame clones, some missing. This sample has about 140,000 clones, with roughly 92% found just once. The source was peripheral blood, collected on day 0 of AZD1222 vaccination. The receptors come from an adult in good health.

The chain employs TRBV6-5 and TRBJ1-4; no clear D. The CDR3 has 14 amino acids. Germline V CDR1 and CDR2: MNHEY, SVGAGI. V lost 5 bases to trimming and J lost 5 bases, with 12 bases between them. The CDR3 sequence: CASSIRARNEKLFF. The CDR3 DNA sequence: TGTGCCAGCAGTATAAGGGCTAGGAATGAAAAACTGTTTTTT.

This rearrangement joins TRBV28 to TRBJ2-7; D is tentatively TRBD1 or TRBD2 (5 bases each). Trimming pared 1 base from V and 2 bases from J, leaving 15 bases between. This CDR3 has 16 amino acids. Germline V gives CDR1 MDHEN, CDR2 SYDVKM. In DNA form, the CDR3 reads TGTGCCAGCAGTTTATATGGGGGAACTTCAACCTACGAGCAGTACTTC. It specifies CASSLYGGTSTYEQYF.

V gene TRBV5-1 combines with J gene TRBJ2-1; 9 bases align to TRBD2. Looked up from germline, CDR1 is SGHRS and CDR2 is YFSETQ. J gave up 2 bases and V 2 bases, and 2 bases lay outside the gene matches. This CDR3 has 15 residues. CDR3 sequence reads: CASSFAGGAYNEQFF. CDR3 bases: TGCGCCAGCAGCTTTGCGGGGGGGGCCTACAATGAGCAGTTCTTC.

The CDR3 protein is CASSISTTNTEAFF. In nucleotides, the CDR3 is TGTGCCAGTAGTATCTCGACCACGAACACTGAAGCTTTCTTT. The chain couples TRBV19 to TRBJ1-1; D not resolved. The V end was cut by 3 bases, the J end by 1 base, with 9 bases between. There are 14 residues in the CDR3. Germline CDR1 reads LNHDA; CDR2 reads SQIVND (reference sequence).

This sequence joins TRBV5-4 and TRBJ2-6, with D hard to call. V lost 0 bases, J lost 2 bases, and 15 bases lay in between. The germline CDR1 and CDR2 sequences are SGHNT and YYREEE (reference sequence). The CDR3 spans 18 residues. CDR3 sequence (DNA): TGTGCCAGCAGCTTGGGGGGTTTAACCCCTCCTGGGGCCAACGTCCTGACTTTC. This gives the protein CASSLGGLTPPGANVLTF.

CDR3 nucleotides: TGTGCCAGCACAGGGGGACCCGCGGGACACTCGGCGGGCTATGGCTACACCTTC. Translated, it gives CASTGGPAGHSAGYGYTF. This chain links TRBV28 with TRBJ1-2; 7 positions match TRBD1. V dropped 7 bases and J dropped 4; count of bases not matched to a gene: 21. This CDR3 has 18 residues. Germline V gene data show CDR1 as MDHEN and CDR2 as SYDVKM.

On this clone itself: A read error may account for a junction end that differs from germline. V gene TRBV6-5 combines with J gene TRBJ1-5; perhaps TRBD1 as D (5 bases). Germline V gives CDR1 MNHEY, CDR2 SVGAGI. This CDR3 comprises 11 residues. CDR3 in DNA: TGTTCCAGGGTCCCTAAGGAGCCCCAGCATTTT. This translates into CSRVPKEPQHF.

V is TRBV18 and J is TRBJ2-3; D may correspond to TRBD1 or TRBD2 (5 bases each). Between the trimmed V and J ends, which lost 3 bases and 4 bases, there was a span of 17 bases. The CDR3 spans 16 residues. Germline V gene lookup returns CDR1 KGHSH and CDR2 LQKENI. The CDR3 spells CASSPTRTSGPDTQYF. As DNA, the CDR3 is TGTGCCAGCTCACCGACCAGGACATCGGGGCCAGATACGCAGTATTTT.

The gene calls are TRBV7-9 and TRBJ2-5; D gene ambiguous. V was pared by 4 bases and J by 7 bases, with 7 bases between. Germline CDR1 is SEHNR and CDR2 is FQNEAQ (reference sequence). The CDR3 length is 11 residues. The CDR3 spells CASSSGLTQYF. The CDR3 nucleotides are TGTGCCAGCAGCTCAGGCCTGACCCAGTACTTC.

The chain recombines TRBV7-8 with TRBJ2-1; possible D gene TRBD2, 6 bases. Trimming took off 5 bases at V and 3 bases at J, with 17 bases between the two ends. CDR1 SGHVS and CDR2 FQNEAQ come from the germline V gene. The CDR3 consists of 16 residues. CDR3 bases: TGTGCCAGCAGCCCCCGAAGGCGGGATTTCTACAATGAGCAGTTCTTC. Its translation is CASSPRRRDFYNEQFF.

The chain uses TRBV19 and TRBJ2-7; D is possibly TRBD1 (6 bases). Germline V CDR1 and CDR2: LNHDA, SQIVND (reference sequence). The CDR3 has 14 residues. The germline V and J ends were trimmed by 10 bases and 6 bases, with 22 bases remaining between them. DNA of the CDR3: TGTGCCACCGGGGACATGATGGAAGAAGGCGAGCAGTACTTC. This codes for CATGDMMEEGEQYF.

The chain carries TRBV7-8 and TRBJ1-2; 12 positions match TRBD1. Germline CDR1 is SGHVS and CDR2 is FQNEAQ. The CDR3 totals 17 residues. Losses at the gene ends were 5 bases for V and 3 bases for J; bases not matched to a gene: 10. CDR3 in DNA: TGTGCCAGCAGCCCCCGCGGGGGGACAGGGGGCGACTATGGCTACACCTTC. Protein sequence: CASSPRGGTGGDYGYTF.

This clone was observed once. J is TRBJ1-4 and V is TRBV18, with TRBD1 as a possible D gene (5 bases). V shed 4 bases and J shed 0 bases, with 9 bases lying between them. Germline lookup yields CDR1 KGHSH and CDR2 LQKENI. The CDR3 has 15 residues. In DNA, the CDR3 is TGTGCCAGCTCACTACAGGACGCAACTAATGAAAAACTGTTTTTT. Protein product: CASSLQDATNEKLFF.

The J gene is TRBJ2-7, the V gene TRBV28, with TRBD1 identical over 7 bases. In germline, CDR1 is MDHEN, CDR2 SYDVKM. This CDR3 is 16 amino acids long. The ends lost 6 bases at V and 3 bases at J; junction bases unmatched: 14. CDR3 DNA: TGTGCCAGCAGGACAGGGTTTTCGTTTACTTTCTACGAGCAGTACTTC. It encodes CASRTGFSFTFYEQYF.

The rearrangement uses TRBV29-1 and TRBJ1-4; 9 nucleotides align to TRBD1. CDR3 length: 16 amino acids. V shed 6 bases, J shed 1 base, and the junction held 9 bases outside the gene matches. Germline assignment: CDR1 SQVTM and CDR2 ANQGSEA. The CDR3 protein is CSVTSGTGRTNEKLFF. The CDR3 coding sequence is TGCAGCGTGACTAGTGGGACAGGGAGAACTAATGAAAAACTGTTTTTT.

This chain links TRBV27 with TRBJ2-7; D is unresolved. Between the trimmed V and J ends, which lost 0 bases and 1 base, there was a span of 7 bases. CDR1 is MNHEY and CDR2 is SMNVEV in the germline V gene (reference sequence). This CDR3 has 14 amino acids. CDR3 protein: CASSLSPQSYEQYF. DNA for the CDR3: TGTGCCAGCAGTTTATCGCCACAATCCTACGAGCAGTACTTC.

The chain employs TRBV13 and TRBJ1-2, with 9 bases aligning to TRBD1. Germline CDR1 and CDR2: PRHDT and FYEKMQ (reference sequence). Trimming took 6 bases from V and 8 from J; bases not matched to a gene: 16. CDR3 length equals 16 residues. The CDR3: CASSRQGDQNVWGYTF. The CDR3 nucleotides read TGTGCCAGCAGTCGACAGGGGGATCAAAACGTATGGGGCTACACCTTC.

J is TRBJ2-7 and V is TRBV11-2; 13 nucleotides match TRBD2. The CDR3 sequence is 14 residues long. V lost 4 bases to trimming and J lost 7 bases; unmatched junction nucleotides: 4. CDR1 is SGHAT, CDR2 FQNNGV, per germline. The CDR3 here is CASSSLAGGNEQYF. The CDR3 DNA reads TGTGCCAGCAGCTCACTAGCGGGGGGGAATGAGCAGTACTTC.

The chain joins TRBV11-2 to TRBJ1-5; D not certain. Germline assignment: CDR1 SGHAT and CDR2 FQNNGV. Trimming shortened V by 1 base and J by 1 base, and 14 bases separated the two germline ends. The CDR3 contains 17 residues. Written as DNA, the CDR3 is TGTGCCAGCAGCTTAGGAATTGGGAGAAGGAGCAATCAGCCCCAGCATTTT. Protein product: CASSLGIGRRSNQPQHF.

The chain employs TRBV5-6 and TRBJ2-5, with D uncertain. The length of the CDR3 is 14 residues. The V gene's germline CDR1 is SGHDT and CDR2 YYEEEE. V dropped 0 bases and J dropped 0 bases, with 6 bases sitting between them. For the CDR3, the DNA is TGTGCCAGCAGCTTGGCAGAGAACCAAGAGACCCAGTACTTC. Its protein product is CASSLAENQETQYF.